This T cell receptor beta chain appears in the sequencing data of a study of blood T cells in healthy people across ages. General study results and limits: The study regarded diversity estimates from one million T cells as underestimates.

The CDR3 has 14 residues. From germline, CDR1 is MNHEY and CDR2 SVGEGT. V lost 8 bases to trimming and J lost 7 bases, with 17 bases between them. This clonotype was seen more than once but under ten times. The target antigen is unknown. A J-beta primer mix and a sample-barcoded 5' primer were used in a second PCR of about 7 to 11 cycles. One entry per CDR3 protein results from TCRdb running MiXCR on the 5' RACE reads. The profile shows 800,000 to 1,000,000 distinct CDR3 sequences, about 44% of them singletons. This TCR derives from a man aged 25-45 years in good health. The chain links TRBV6-2 or TRBV6-3 to TRBJ1-4; perhaps TRBD1 as D (5 bases). The sequenced sample was blood. The CDR3 bases are TGTGCCAGCGGCTCCCAGGGAAGAGGTGAAAAACTGTTTTTT. Protein sequence: CASGSQGRGEKLFF.